The next 17 T cell receptor beta chains were all read from a single sample in a study of CD8 T cells in Susac syndrome. A quantity of about 0.45 to 1 ug RNA underwent reverse transcription using random hexamers. TCRdb called the immunoSEQ multiplex PCR reads again in MiXCR, with one record for every CDR3 protein. The sample has about 240,000 distinct CDR3 sequences; less than 96% are singletons. Sequences were obtained from CD4+ T cells from PBMCs. The receptors shown here come from a human donor with Susac syndrome.

This chain joins TRBV20-1 and TRBJ2-1, with TRBD1 matching over 8 bases. The CDR3 runs to 16 residues. Germline assignment: CDR1 DFQATT and CDR2 SNEGSKA (reference sequence). V was pared by 1 base and J by 9 bases, with 14 bases of the junction left unmatched. The CDR3 loop reads CSARGLTGESKGEQFF. In nucleotides, the CDR3 is TGCAGTGCTAGAGGATTGACAGGGGAAAGTAAAGGTGAGCAGTTCTTC.

The J gene is TRBJ2-1, the V gene TRBV29-1; D is undetermined. Germline V gene data show CDR1 as SQVTM and CDR2 as ANQGSEA. The germline V and J ends were trimmed by 4 bases and 5 bases, with 3 bases remaining between them. This CDR3 contains 10 residues. As DNA, the CDR3 is TGCAGCGTTGCCCACAATGAGCAGTTCTTC. Protein product: CSVAHNEQFF.

The table lists this clonotype with a count of one. The rearrangement links TRBV5-1 to TRBJ1-2; no clear D gene. Trimming pared 4 bases from V and 4 bases from J, leaving 14 bases between. The length of the CDR3 is 14 residues. From germline, CDR1 is SGHRS and CDR2 YFSETQ. Here the CDR3 reads CASSLSGSVYGYTF. As DNA, the CDR3 is TGCGCCAGCAGCCTCTCGGGGAGCGTCTATGGCTACACCTTC.

This clonotype came up once. The chain recombines TRBV11-1 with TRBJ2-5; D is possibly TRBD2 (6 bases). V was pared by 0 bases and J by 4 bases, with 9 bases between. Germline loops: CDR1 SGHAT, CDR2 FQDESV (reference sequence). The CDR3 contains 14 residues. The CDR3 nucleotides read TGTGCCAGCAGCTTAGCGGGAGGTACAGAGACCCAGTACTTC. This codes for CASSLAGGTETQYF.

The chain has TRBV3-1 and TRBJ1-1; tentative D call: TRBD1 (5 bases). CDR1 and CDR2 (germline): LGHDT, YNNKEL (reference sequence). This CDR3 comprises 15 residues. V was pared by 3 bases and J by 0 bases, with 11 bases between. The CDR3 nucleotides are TGTGCCAGCAGCCAGGGACGGATCATGAACACTGAAGCTTTCTTT. Translation gives CASSQGRIMNTEAFF.

The V gene is TRBV20-1, the J gene TRBJ2-7, with D tentatively TRBD2 (6 bases). Trimming cost V 5 bases and J 5 bases, with 16 bases left between them. The CDR3 is made up of 13 amino acids. Germline CDR1 DFQATT, CDR2 SNEGSKA (reference sequence). CDR3 in amino acids: CSACVAGINEQYF. CDR3 DNA: TGCAGTGCTTGCGTGGCGGGAATTAACGAGCAGTACTTC.

CDR3 coding DNA: TGTGCCAGCAGCCAAAACACAGGGTTAGCCAAAAACATTCAGTACTTC. It codes for CASSQNTGLAKNIQYF. This chain uses TRBV14 with TRBJ2-4, with D tentatively TRBD1 (6 bases). Trimming shortened V by 2 bases and J by 0 bases, and 11 bases separated the two germline ends. Germline assignment: CDR1 SGHDN and CDR2 FVKESK. There are 16 residues in the CDR3. Full variable domain (outside the CDR3, taken from reference TRBV14 and TRBJ2-4): EAGVTQFPSHSVIEKGQTVTLRCDPISGHDNLYWYRRVMGKEIKFLLHFVKESKQDESGMPNNRFLAERTGGTYSTLKVQPAELEDSGVYFCASSQNTGLAKNIQYFGAGTRLSVL.

The rearrangement links TRBV28 to TRBJ2-5; D ambiguous. Trimming removed 10 bases from V and 5 bases from J, with 14 bases in between. This CDR3 is 12 amino acids long. Germline loops: CDR1 MDHEN, CDR2 SYDVKM. The CDR3 nucleotides are TGTGCCACCCAACGGCTAAGGGAGACCCAGTACTTC. It yields the protein CATQRLRETQYF.

The genes are TRBV11-2 and TRBJ2-4; D is possibly TRBD1 (6 bases). Germline CDR1 reads SGHAT; CDR2 reads FQNNGV. Trimming removed 5 bases at V and 4 bases at J, with 9 bases between. The length of the CDR3 is 13 residues. The CDR3 is CASSSGQKNIQYF. The CDR3 nucleotides read TGTGCCAGCAGCAGCGGACAGAAAAACATTCAGTACTTC.

The CDR3 region has the DNA TGTGCCAGTAGTATGTTACAGCCGTCCTCGGGAAAACTGTTTTTT. Translation gives CASSMLQPSSGKLFF. This chain uses TRBV19 with TRBJ1-4; no clear D. CDR1 and CDR2 from the germline V gene are LNHDA and SQIVND (reference sequence). The CDR3 is made up of 15 amino acids. V lost 3 bases, J lost 10 bases, and 18 bases lay in between.

The V call is TRBV7-9, the J call TRBJ2-5; possibly TRBD2 for D (5 bases). This CDR3 comprises 13 residues. Germline V gene lookup returns CDR1 SEHNR and CDR2 FQNEAQ (reference sequence). Trimming cost V 5 bases and J 8 bases, with 15 bases left between them. Written as DNA, the CDR3 is TGTGCCAGCAGCCGACCGACTACAAGCACCCAGTACTTC. Its protein product is CASSRPTTSTQYF.

This chain connects TRBV20-1 to TRBJ2-1, with a possible D match to TRBD1 (6 bases). This CDR3 has 12 residues. Germline CDR1 and CDR2: DFQATT and SNEGSKA (reference sequence). The V end was cut by 6 bases, the J end by 3 bases, with 9 bases between. Here the CDR3 DNA reads TGCAGTGCCAGGACAGACTACAATGAGCAGTTCTTC. It yields the protein CSARTDYNEQFF.

A single count supports this clonotype. This sequence joins TRBV7-9 and TRBJ1-2, with 7 bases fitting TRBD1. J gave up 4 bases and V 8 bases, and 4 bases lay outside the gene matches. The CDR3 is 12 residues long. The germline V gene encodes CDR1 SEHNR and CDR2 FQNEAQ (reference sequence). The CDR3 sequence: CASGGQPYGYTF. In nucleotides, the CDR3 is TGTGCCAGCGGGGGACAGCCCTATGGCTACACCTTC.

The rearrangement uses TRBV15 and TRBJ2-3; D perhaps matches TRBD1 (5 bases). Germline V CDR1 and CDR2: LNHNV, YYDKDF (reference sequence). V was trimmed by 7 bases and J by 5 bases, leaving 13 bases between them. The CDR3 runs to 13 residues. The CDR3: CATTFQGEDTQYF. In nucleotides, the CDR3 is TGTGCCACCACGTTCCAAGGGGAAGATACGCAGTATTTT.

The rearrangement links TRBV6-1 to TRBJ1-5; a weak D match, TRBD1 (5 bases). The V gene's germline CDR1 is MNHNS and CDR2 SASEGT. Trimming took off 6 bases at V and 7 bases at J, with 10 bases between the two ends. The length of the CDR3 is 12 residues. The CDR3 region is CASRPGFQPQHF. The CDR3 bases are TGTGCCAGCAGGCCAGGGTTCCAGCCCCAGCATTTT.

V and J are TRBV9 and TRBJ2-5, with a weak D call TRBD2 (6 bases). The V gene's germline CDR1 is SGDLS and CDR2 YYNGEE. Between the trimmed V and J ends, which lost 0 bases and 1 base, there was a span of 16 bases. The CDR3 is made up of 17 amino acids. In DNA form, the CDR3 reads TGTGCCAGCAGCGTAGGGGCTAGAGGAGGGCGCCAAGAGACCCAGTACTTC. Amino acid sequence: CASSVGARGGRQETQYF. Drawing the rest from reference TRBV9 and TRBJ2-5, the complete variable domain is DSGVTQTPKHLITATGQRVTLRCSPRSGDLSVYWYQQSLDQGLQFLIQYYNGEERAKGNILERFSAQQFPDLHSELNLSSLELGDSALYFCASSVGARGGRQETQYFGPGTRLLVL.

The genes are TRBV11-3 and TRBJ2-1, with 7 bases identical to TRBD1. CDR1 is SGHNT, CDR2 YENEEA, per germline. This CDR3 has 14 residues. The junction had 7 bases not matched to a gene; V was cut back by 5 bases and J by 6 bases. CDR3 coding DNA: TGTGCCAGCAGCCTAAGGGACAGTCCCAATGAGCAGTTCTTC. As protein: CASSLRDSPNEQFF.